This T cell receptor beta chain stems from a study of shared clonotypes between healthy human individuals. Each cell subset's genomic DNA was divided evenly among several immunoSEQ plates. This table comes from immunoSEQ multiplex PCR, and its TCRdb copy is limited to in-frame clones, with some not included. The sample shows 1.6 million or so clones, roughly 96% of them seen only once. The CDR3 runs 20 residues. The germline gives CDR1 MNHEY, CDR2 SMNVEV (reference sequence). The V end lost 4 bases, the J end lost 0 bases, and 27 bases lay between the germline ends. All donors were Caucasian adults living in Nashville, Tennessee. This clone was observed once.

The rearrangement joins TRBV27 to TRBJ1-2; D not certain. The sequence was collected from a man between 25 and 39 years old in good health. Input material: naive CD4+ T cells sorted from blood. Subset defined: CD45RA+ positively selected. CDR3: CASSWGGPNGFVGANYGYTF. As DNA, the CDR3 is TGTGCCAGCAGTTGGGGAGGCCCGAACGGATTTGTTGGGGCTAACTATGGCTACACCTTC.